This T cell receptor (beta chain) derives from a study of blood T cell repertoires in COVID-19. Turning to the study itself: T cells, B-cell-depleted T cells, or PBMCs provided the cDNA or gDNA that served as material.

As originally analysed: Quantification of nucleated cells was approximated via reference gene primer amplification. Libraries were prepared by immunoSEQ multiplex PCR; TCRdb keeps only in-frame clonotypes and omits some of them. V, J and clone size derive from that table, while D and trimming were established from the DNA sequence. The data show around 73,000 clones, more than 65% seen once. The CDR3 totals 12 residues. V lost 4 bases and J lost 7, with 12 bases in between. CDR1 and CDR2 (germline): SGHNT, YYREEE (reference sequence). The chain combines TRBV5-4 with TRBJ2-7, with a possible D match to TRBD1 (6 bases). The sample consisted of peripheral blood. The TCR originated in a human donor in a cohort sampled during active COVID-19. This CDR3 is CASSPQGREQYF. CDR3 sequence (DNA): TGTGCCAGCAGCCCACAGGGTAGGGAGCAGTACTTC.